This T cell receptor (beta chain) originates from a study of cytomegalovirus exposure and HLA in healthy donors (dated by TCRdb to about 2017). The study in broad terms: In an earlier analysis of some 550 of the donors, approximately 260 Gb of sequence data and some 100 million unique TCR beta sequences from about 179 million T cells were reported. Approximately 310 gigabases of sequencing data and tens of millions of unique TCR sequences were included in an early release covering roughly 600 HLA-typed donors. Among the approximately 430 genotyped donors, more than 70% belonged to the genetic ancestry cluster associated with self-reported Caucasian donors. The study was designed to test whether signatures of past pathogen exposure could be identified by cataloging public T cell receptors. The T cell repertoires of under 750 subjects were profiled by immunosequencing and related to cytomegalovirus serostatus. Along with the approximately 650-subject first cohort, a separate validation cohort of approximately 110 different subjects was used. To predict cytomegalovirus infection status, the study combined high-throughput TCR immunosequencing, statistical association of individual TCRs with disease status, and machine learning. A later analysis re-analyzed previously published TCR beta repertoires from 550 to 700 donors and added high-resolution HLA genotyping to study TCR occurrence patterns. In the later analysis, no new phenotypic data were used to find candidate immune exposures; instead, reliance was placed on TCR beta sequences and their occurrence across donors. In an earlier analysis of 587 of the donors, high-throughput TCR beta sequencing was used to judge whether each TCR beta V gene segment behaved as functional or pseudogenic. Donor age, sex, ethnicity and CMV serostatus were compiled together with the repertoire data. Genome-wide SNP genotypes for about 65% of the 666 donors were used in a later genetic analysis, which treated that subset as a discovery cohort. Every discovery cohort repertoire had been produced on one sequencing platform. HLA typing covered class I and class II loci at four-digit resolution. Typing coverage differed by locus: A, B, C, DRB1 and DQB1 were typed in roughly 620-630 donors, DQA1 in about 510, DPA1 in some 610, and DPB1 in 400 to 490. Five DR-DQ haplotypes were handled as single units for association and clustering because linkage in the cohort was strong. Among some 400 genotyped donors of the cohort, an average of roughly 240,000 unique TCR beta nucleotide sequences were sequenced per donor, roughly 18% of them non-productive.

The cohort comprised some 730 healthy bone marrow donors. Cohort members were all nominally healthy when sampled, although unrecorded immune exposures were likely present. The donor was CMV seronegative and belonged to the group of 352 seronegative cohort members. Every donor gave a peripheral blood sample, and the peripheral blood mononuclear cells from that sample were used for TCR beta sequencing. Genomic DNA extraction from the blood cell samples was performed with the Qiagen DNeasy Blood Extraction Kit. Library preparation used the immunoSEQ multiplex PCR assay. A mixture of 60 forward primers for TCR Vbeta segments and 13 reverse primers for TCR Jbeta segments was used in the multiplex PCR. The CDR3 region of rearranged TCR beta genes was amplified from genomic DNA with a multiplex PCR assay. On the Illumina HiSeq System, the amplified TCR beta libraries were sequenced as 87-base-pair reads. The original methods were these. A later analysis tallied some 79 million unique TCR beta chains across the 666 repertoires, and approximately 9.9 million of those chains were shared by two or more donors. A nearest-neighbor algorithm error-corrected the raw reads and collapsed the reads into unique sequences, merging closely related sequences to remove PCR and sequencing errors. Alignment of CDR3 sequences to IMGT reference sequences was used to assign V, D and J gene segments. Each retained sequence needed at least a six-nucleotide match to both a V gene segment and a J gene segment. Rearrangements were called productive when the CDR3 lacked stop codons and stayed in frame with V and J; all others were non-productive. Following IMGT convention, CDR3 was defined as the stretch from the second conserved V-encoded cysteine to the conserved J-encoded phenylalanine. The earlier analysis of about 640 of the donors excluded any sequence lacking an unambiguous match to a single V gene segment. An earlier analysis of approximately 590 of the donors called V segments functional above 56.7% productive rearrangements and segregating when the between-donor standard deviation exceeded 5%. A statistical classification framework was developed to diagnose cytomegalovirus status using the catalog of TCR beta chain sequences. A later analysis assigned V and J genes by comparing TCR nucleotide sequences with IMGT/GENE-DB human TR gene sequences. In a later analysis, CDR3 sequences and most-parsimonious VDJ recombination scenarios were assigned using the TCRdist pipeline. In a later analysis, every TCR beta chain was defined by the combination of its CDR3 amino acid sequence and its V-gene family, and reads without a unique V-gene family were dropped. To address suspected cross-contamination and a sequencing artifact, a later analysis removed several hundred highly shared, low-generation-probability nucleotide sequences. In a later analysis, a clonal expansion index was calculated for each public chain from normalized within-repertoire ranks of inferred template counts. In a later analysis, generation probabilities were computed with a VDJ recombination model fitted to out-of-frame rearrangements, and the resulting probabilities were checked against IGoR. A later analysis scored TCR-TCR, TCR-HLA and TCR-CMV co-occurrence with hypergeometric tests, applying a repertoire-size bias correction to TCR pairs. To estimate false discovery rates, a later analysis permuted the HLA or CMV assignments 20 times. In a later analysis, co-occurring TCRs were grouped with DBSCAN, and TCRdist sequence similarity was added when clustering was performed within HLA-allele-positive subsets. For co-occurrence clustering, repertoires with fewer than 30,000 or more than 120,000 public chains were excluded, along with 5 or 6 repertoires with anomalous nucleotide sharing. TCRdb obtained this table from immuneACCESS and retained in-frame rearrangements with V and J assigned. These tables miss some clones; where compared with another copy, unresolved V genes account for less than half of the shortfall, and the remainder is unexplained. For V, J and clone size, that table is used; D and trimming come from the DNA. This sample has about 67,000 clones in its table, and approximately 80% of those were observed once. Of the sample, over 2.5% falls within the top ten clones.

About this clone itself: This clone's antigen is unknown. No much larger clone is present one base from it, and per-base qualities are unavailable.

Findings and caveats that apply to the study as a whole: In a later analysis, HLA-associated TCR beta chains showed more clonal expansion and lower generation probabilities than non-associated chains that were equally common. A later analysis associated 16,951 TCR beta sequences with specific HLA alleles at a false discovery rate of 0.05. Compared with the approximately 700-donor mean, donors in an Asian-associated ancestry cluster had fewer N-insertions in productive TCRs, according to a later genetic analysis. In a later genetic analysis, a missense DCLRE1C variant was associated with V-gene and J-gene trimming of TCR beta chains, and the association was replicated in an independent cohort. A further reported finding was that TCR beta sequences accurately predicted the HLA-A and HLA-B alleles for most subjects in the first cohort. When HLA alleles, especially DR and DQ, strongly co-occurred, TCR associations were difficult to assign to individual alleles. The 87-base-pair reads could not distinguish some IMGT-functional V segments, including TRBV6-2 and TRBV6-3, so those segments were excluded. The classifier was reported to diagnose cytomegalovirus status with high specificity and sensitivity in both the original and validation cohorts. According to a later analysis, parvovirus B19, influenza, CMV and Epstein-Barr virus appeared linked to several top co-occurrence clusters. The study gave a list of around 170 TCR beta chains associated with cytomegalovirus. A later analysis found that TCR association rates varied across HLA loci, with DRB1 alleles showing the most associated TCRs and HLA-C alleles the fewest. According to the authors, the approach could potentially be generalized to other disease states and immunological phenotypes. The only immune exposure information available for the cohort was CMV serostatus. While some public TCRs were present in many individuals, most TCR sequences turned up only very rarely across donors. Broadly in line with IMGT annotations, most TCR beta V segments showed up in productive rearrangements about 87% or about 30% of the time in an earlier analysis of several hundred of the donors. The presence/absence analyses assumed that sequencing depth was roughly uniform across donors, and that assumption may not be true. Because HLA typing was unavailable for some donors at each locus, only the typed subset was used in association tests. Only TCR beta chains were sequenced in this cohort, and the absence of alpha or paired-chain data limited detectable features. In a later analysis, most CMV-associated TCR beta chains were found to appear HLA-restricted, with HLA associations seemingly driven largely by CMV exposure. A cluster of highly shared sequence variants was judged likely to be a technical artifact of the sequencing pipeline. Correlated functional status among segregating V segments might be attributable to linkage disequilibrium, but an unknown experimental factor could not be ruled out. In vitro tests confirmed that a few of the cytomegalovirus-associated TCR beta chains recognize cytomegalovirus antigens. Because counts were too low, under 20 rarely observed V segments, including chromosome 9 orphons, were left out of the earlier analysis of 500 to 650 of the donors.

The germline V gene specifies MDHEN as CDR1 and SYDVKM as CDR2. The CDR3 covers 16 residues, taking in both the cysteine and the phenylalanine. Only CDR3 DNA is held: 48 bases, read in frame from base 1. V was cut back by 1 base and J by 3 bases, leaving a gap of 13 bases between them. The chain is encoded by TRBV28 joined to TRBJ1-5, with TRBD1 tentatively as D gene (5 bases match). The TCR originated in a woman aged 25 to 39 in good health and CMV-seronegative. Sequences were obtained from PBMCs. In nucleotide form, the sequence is TGTGCCAGCAGTTTATCCCAGGGTGGGGTCAATCAGCCCCAGCATTTT. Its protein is CASSLSQGGVNQPQHF.